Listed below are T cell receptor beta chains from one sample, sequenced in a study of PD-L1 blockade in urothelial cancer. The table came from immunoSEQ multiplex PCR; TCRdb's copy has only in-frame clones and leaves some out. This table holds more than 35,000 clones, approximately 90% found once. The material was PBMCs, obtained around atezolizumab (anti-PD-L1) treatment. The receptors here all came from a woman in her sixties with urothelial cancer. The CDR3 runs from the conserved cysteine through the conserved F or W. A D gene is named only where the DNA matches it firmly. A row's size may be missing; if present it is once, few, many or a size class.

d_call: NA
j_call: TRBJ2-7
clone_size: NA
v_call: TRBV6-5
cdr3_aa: CASSLGALGLYEQYF
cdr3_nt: TGTGCCAGCAGCCTAGGCGCCCTAGGATTGTACGAGCAGTACTTC

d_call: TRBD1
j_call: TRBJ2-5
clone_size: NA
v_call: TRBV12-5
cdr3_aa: CASGLGQGGRETQYF
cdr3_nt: TGTGCTAGTGGTCTAGGACAGGGAGGTCGGGAGACCCAGTACTTC

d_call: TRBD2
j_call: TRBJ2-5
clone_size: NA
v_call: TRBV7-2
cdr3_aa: CASSSRTRVRGETQYF
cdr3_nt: TGTGCCAGCAGCTCTCGGACTAGAGTTAGGGGAGAGACCCAGTACTTC

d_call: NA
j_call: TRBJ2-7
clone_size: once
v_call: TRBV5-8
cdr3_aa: CASSPRTGHQTQYF
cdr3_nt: TGTGCCAGCAGCCCACGAACCGGACACCAAACGCAGTACTTC

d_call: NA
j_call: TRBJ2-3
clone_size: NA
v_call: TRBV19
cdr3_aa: CASSPHRLGDTQYF
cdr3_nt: TGTGCCAGTAGTCCCCACAGGTTGGGGGATACGCAGTATTTT

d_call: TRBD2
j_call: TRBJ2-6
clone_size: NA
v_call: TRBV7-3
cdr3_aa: CASSHEAGAGANVLTF
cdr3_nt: TGTGCCAGCAGCCACGAGGCGGGGGCTGGGGCCAACGTCCTGACTTTC

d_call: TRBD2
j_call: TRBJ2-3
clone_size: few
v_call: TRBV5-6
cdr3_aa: CASSLVSGSSTDTQYF
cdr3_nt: TGTGCCAGCAGCTTGGTTAGCGGGAGCAGCACAGATACGCAGTATTTT

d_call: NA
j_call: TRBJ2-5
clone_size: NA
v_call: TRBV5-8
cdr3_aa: CASSRSMRETQYF
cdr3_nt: TGTGCCAGCAGCCGCAGCATGCGGGAGACCCAGTACTTC

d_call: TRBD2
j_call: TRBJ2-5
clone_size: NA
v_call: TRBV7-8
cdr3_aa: CASSLAPGGRAVETQYF
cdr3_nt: TGTGCCAGCAGCTTAGCGCCGGGCGGGAGGGCCGTCGAGACCCAGTACTTC

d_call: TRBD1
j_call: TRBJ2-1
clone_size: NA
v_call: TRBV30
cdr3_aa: CAWSVRDRVYNEQFF
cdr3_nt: TGTGCCTGGAGTGTGCGGGACAGGGTCTACAATGAGCAGTTCTTC

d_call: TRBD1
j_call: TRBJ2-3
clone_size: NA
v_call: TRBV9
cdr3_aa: CASSVGSGTGGADTQYF
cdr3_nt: TGTGCCAGCAGCGTAGGGTCGGGAACAGGGGGCGCAGATACGCAGTATTTT

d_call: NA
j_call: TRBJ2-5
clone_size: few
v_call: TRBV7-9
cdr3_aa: CASSLVGQLLETQYF
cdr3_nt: TGTGCCAGCAGCTTAGTGGGACAACTACTAGAGACCCAGTACTTC

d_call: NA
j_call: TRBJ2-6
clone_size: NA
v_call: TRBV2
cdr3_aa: CASSGTVSTSGANVLTF
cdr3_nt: TGTGCCAGCAGTGGGACAGTGTCTACCTCTGGGGCCAACGTCCTGACTTTC

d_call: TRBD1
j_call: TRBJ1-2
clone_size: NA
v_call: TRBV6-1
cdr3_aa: CASSMHRGGNYGYTF
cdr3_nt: TGTGCCAGCAGTATGCACAGGGGTGGTAACTATGGCTACACCTTC

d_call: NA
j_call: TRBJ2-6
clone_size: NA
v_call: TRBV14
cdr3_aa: CASSQGTGRSGANVLTF
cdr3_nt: TGTGCCAGCAGCCAAGGAACAGGGAGATCTGGGGCCAACGTCCTGACTTTC

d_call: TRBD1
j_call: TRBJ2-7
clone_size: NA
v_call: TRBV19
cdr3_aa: CASSLLTGGYEQYF
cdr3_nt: TGTGCCAGTAGCCTACTAACAGGGGGCTACGAGCAGTACTTC

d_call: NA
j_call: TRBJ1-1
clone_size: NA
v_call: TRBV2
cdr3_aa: CASSLGGVNTEAFF
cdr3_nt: TGTGCCAGCAGTTTGGGGGGAGTGAACACTGAAGCTTTCTTT

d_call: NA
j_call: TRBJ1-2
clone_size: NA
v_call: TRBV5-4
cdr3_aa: CASSSAGIYGYTF
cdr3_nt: TGTGCCAGCAGCTCCGCGGGGATCTATGGCTACACCTTC

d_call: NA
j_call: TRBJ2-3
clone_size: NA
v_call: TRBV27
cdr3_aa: CASRWTGTDTQYF
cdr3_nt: TGTGCCAGCAGGTGGACAGGCACAGATACGCAGTATTTT

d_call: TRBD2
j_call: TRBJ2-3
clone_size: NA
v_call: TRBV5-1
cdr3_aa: CASSSMLGAGVSDTQYF
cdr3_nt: TGCGCCAGCAGCTCGATGCTCGGGGCGGGAGTCTCAGATACGCAGTATTTT

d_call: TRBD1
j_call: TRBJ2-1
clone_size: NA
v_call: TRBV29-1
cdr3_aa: CSVVSGQDLYNEQFF
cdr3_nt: TGCAGCGTCGTCTCCGGACAGGATCTCTACAATGAGCAGTTCTTC

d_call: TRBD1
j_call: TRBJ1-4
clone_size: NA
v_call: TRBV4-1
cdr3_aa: CASSQENRRGQKNEKLFF
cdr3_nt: TGCGCCAGCAGCCAAGAAAATCGTAGGGGGCAAAAAAATGAAAAACTGTTTTTT

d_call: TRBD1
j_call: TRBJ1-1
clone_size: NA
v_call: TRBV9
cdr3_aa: CASSRQGMNTEAFF
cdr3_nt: TGTGCCAGCAGCAGACAGGGAATGAACACTGAAGCTTTCTTT

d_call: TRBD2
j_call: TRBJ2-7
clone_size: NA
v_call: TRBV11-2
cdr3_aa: CASSNIAGGRYEQYF
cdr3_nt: TGTGCCAGCAGCAACATAGCGGGAGGGAGATACGAGCAGTACTTC

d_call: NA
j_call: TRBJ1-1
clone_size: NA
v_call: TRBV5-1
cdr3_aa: CASSLVWSGITEAFF
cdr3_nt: TGCGCCAGCAGCTTGGTTTGGTCAGGGATAACTGAAGCTTTCTTT

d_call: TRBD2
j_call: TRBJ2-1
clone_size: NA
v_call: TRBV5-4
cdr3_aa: CASSRPGLAGAEQFF
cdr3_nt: TGTGCCAGCAGCAGACCGGGACTAGCGGGGGCTGAGCAGTTCTTC

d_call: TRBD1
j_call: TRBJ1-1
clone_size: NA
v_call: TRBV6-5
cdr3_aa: CATRGAGQNTEAFF
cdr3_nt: TGTGCCACCAGGGGGGCAGGGCAGAACACTGAAGCTTTCTTT

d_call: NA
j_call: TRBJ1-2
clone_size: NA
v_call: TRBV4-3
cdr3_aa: CASSQVGASSGYTF
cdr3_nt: TGCGCCAGCAGCCAAGTAGGGGCATCGTCTGGCTACACCTTC

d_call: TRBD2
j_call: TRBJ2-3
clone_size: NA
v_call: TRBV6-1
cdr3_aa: CASSDPGGRANTQYF
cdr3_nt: TGTGCCAGCAGTGATCCTGGCGGGAGGGCCAATACGCAGTATTTT

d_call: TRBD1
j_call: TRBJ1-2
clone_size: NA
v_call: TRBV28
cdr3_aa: CASSLGTGFSYGYTF
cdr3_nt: TGTGCCAGCAGTTTGGGGACAGGTTTTAGCTATGGCTACACCTTC

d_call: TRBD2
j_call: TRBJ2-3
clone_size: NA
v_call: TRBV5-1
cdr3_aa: CASSARAGADTQYF
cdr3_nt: TGCGCCAGCAGCGCTAGAGCGGGAGCAGATACGCAGTATTTT